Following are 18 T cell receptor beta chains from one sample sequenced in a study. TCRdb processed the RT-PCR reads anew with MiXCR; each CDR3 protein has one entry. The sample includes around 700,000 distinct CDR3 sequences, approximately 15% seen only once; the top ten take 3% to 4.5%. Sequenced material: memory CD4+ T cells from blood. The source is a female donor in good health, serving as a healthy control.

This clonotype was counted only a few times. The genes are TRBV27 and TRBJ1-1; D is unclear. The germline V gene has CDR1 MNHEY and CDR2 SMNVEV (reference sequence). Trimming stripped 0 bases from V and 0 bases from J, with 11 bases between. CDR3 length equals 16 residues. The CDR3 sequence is CASSLSPYTVNTEAFF. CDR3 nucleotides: TGTGCCAGCAGTTTATCCCCGTACACAGTGAACACTGAAGCTTTCTTT.

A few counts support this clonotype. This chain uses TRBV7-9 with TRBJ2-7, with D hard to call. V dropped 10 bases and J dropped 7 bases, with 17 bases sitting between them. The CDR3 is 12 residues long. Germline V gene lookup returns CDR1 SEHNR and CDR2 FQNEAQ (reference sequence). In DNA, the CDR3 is TGTGCCACGTCGACGCTGGTGGCAGAGCAGTACTTC. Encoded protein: CATSTLVAEQYF.

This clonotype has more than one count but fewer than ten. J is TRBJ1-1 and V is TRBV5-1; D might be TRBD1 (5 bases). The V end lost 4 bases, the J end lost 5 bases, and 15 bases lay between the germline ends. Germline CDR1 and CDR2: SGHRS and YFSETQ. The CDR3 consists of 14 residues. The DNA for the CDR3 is TGCGCCAGCAGCGGGTTGTCCGGGGGTACTGAAGCTTTCTTT. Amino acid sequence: CASSGLSGGTEAFF. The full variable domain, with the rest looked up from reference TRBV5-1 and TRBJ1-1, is KAGVTQTPRYLIKTRGQQVTLSCSPISGHRSVSWYQQTPGQGLQFLFEYFSETQRNKGNFPGRFSGRQFSNSRSEMNVSTLELGDSALYLCASSGLSGGTEAFFGQGTRLTVV.

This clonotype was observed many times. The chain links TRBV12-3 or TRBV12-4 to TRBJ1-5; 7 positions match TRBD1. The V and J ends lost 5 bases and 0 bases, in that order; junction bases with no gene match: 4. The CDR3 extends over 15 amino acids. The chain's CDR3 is CASSLDRVSNQPQHF. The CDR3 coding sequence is TGTGCCAGCAGTCTCGACAGGGTTAGCAATCAGCCCCAGCATTTT.

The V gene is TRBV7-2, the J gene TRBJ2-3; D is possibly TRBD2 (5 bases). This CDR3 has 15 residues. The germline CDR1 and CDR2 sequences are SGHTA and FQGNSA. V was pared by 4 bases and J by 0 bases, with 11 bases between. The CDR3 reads CASSSSGVSTDTQYF. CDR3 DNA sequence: TGTGCCAGCAGCTCGTCCGGGGTTAGCACAGATACGCAGTATTTT.

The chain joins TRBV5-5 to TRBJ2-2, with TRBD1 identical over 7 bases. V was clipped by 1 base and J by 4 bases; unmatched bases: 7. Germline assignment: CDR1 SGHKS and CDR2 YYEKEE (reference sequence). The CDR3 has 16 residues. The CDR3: CASSLNRGTGTGELFF. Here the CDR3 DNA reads TGTGCCAGCAGCTTGAACAGGGGAACGGGCACCGGGGAGCTGTTTTTT. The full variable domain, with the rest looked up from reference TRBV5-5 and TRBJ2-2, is DAGVTQSPTHLIKTRGQQVTLRCSPISGHKSVSWYQQVLGQGPQFIFQYYEKEERGRGNFPDRFSARQFPNYSSELNVNALLLGDSALYLCASSLNRGTGTGELFFGEGSRLTVL.

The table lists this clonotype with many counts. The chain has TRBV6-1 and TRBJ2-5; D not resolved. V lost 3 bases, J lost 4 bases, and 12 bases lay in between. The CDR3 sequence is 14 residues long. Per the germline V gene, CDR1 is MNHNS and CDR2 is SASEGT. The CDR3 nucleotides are TGTGCCAGCAGTGAGTTGTATAGCACAGAGACCCAGTACTTC. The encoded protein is CASSELYSTETQYF.

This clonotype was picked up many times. CDR3 bases: TGTGCCAGCGCCCTGAGTAGGGATTACGAGCAGTACTTC. This translates into CASALSRDYEQYF. The chain joins TRBV7-8 to TRBJ2-7; D uncertain. In germline, CDR1 is SGHVS, CDR2 FQNEAQ. The V gene lost 8 bases and the J gene lost 4 bases, with 15 bases spanning the gap. The CDR3 spans 13 residues.

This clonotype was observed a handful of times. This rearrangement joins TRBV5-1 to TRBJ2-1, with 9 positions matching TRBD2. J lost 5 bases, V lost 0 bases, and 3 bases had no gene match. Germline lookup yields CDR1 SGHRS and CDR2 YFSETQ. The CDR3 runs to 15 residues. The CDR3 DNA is TGCGCCAGCAGCTTGGTAAGGACTAGCGACAATGAGCAGTTCTTC. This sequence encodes CASSLVRTSDNEQFF. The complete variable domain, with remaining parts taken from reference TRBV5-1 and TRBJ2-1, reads KAGVTQTPRYLIKTRGQQVTLSCSPISGHRSVSWYQQTPGQGLQFLFEYFSETQRNKGNFPGRFSGRQFSNSRSEMNVSTLELGDSALYLCASSLVRTSDNEQFFGPGTRLTVL.

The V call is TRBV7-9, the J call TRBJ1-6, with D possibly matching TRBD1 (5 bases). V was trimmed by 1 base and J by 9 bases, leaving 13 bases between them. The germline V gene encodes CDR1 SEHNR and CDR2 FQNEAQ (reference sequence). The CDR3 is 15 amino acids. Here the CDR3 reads CASSLGGGPSSPLHF. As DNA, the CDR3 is TGTGCCAGCAGCTTAGGTGGGGGTCCAAGTTCACCCCTCCACTTT.

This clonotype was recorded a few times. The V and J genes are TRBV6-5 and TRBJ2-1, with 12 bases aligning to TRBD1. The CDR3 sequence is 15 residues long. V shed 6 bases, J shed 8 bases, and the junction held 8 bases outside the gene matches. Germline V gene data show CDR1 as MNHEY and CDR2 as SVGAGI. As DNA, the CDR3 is TGTGCCAGCAGCCCGGGGACAGGGGGCTCCTATGAGCAGTTCTTC. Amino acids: CASSPGTGGSYEQFF.

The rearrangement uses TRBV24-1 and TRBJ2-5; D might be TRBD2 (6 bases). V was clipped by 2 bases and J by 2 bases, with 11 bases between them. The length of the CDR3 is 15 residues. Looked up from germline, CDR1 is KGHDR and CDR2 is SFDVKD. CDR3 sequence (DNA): TGTGCCACCAGTGATTCCGGGACTTCTCAAGAGACCCAGTACTTC. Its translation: CATSDSGTSQETQYF.

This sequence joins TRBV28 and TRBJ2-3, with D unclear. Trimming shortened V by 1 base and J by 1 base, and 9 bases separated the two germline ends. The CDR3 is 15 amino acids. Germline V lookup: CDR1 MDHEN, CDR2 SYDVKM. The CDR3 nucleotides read TGTGCCAGCAGTTTATTGATGCAGGGCACAGATACGCAGTATTTT. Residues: CASSLLMQGTDTQYF. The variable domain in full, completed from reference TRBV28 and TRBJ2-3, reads DVKVTQSSRYLVKRTGEKVFLECVQDMDHENMFWYRQDPGLGLRLIYFSYDVKMKEKGDIPEGYSVSREKKERFSLILESASTNQTSMYLCASSLLMQGTDTQYFGPGTRLTVL.

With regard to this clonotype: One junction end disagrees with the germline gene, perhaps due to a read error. The CDR3 nucleotides read TGTGCCATCAGAGGGACAGGGGGCACCCGGGAGCTGTTTTTT. As protein: CAIRGTGGTRELFF. This chain uses TRBV10-3 with TRBJ2-2; 12 bases map to TRBD1. Germline CDR1 and CDR2: ENHRY and SYGVKD. The CDR3 runs to 14 residues.

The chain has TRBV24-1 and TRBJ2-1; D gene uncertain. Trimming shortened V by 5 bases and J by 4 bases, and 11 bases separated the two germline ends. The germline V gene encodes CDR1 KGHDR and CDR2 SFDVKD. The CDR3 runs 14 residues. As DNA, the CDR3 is TGTGCCACCAGTGCCCGGACGGATTACAATGAGCAGTTCTTC. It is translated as CATSARTDYNEQFF.

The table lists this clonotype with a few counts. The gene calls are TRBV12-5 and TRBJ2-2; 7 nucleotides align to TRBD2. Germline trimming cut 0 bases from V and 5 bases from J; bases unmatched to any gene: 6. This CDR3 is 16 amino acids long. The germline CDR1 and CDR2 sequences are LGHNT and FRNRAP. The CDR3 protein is CASGLVFAGGTGELFF. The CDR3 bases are TGTGCTAGTGGTTTGGTCTTTGCCGGGGGGACCGGGGAGCTGTTTTTT.

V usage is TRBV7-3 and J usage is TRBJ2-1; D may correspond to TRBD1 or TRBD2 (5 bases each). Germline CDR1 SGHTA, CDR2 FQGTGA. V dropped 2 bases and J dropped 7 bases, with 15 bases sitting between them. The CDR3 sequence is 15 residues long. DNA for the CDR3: TGTGCCAGCAGCTTAGCCTTCGGGACGAATAATGAGCAGTTCTTC. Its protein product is CASSLAFGTNNEQFF.

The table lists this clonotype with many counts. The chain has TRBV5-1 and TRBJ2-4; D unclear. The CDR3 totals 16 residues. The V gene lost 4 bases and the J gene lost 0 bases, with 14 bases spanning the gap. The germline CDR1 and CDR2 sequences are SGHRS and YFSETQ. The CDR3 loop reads CASSPNWGLAKNIQYF. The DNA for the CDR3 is TGCGCCAGCAGCCCCAATTGGGGTCTAGCCAAAAACATTCAGTACTTC.